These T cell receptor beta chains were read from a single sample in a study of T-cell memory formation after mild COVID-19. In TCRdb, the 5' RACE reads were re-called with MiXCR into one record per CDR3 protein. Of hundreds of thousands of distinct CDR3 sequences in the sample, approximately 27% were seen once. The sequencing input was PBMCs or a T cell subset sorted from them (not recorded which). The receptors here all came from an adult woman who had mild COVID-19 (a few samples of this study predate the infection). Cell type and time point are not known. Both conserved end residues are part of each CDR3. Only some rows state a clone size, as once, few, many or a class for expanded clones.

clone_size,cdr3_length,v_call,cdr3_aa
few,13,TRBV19,CASSIEVYTEAFF
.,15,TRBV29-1,CSVVVFGTGNYEQYF
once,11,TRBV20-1,CSAPSIYGYTF
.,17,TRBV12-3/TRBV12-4,CASSSLAVNLGTDTQYF
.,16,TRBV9,CASSVTGGIYTDTQYF
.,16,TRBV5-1,CASSLTGDLAKNIQYF
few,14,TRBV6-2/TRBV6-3,CASRPAGGPYEQFF
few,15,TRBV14,CASINRNGANNEQFF
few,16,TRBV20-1,CSARAWGAGEGDTQYF
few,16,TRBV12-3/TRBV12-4,CASSPPPTVTLREQYF
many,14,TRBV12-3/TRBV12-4,CASAGVSGANVLTF
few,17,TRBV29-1,CSVVGLAGGAAYNEQFF
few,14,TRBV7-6,CASSRDMSNYGYTF
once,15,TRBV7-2,CASSLRRGGNSPLHF
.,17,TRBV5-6,CASSYQMGHHSNQPQHF
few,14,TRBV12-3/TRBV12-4,CASSFGLALDTQYF
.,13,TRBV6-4,CASSAQGHNEQFF
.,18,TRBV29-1,CSVEDAPYRPGRSYGYTF
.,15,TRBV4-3,CASSHLGSNTYEQYF
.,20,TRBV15,CATSRAPGLAGGGGSNEQFF
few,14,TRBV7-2,CASSSGQISYEQYF
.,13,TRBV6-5,CASSGQRNQPQHF
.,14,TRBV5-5,CASSLWTTKNIQYF